This TCR beta chain was found in a study of CD8+CD57+ T cells in acquired aplastic anemia. About the study: DNA per sorted CD4+ or CD8+ sample ranged 0.2 to 27.4 ug, averaging roughly 3.2 ug. Among healthy donors, CD4+ cells averaged about 11 million reads. Study conclusions and caveats: Overlapping CD8+ CDR3 repertoires of patients and controls contained twenty-nine shared sequences. Controls did not differ significantly from patients in CD8+ Simpson's diversity.

At least ten counts were recorded for this clonotype. What it binds is unknown. Genomic DNA, serving as template, underwent TCR beta VDJ and CDR3 profiling. TCRdb re-analysed the reads in MiXCR, keeping a single row per CDR3 protein. The repertoire consists of some 220,000 distinct CDR3 sequences, with approximately 35% occurring once and the leading ten covering 1% to 1.3%. This CDR3 is built from 13 residues. V lost 3 bases and J 4 bases, leaving 9 bases between the germline ends. Germline V gene data show CDR1 as SNHLY and CDR2 as FYNNEI. The source of this sequence is a human donor in good health, serving as a control. Sequenced: sorted CD4+, CD8+, or CD8+CD57+ T cells (not recorded which) from PBMCs. The chain joins TRBV2 to TRBJ1-2; D uncertain. The CDR3 loop reads CASSDSGSYGYTF. CDR3 in DNA: TGTGCCAGCAGTGACTCGGGTAGCTATGGCTACACCTTC.